The present TCR beta chain was sequenced within a study of human T cells and chemical hapten exposure. Across the study: Mostly female, the patients presented with alopecia areata, totalis or universalis.

TCRdb passed the RACE reads through MiXCR, listing each CDR3 protein once. The table shows 30,000 to 40,000 distinct CDR3 sequences, with more than 10% occurring only once. Germline CDR1 SGDLS, CDR2 YYNGEE. Trimming cost V 4 bases and J 7 bases, with 12 bases left between them. CDR3 length: 13 amino acids. Stated time point: pre-sensitization, week 0. Described treatment: therapeutic diphenylcyclopropenone sensitization with weekly scalp DPC. RNA extraction used unfractionated whole blood as the source of total RNA. V usage is TRBV9 and J usage is TRBJ2-1; a possible D gene is TRBD2 (5 bases). This sample comprised whole blood, obtained in connection with sensitization to the hapten diphenylcyclopropenone (DPC). The receptor's source is a woman in her forties with alopecia areata. Some clones in this sample may be carry-over from other donors' samples. The CDR3 sequence: CASSPLAGNEQFF. Here the CDR3 DNA reads TGTGCCAGCAGCCCGCTAGCCGGGAATGAGCAGTTCTTC.